The 28 T cell receptor beta chains reported below all come from one sample, sequenced in a study of cytomegalovirus exposure and HLA in healthy donors. The PCR contained 60 Vbeta and 13 Jbeta primers. The repertoire was sequenced with immunoSEQ multiplex PCR; TCRdb's copy has only in-frame clones and lacks some. This sample has 190,000 or so clones, with 60% to 85% found just once. Sequencing used PBMCs. Receptors originate from a girl between 5 and 17 years old in good health and CMV-seropositive.

The sample holds one count of this clone. The chain has TRBV6-5 and TRBJ2-1; a possible D gene is TRBD1 (6 bases). There are 15 residues in the CDR3. V lost 7 bases to trimming and J lost 2 bases, with 15 bases between them. Per germline, CDR1 MNHEY and CDR2 SVGAGI. The CDR3 here is CASTPVGTTYNEQFF. CDR3 DNA: TGTGCCAGCACCCCCGTCGGGACAACCTACAATGAGCAGTTCTTC.

As regards this clone: At one of its ends the junction is not consistent with the germline gene, which may arise from a read error. The rearrangement uses TRBV7-6 and TRBJ2-5, with D maybe TRBD2 (5 bases). Germline V lookup: CDR1 SGHVS, CDR2 FNYEAQ. This CDR3 region has 13 residues. CDR3 sequence (DNA): TGTGCCAGCAGCCTACTAGATTTAGAGGCCCAGTACTTC. It is translated as CASSLLDLEAQYF.

The V call is TRBV15, the J call TRBJ2-7; no clear D gene. This CDR3 region has 12 residues. The V gene lost 0 bases and the J gene lost 4 bases, with 4 bases spanning the gap. Germline CDR1 and CDR2: LNHNV and YYDKDF (reference sequence). The CDR3 reads CATSRDLYEQYF. In DNA form, the CDR3 reads TGTGCCACCAGCAGAGATCTTTACGAGCAGTACTTC.

This clone has a handful of counts. The V call is TRBV7-2, the J call TRBJ2-1, with 8 bases fitting TRBD2. The V segment lost 1 base and the J segment 5 bases; nucleotides outside the gene matches: 7. CDR3 length: 16 amino acids. Germline values: CDR1 SGHTA, CDR2 FQGNSA. Written as DNA, the CDR3 is TGTGCCAGCAGCTTAGTGGGCGGGGGGACACACAATGAGCAGTTCTTC. This sequence encodes CASSLVGGGTHNEQFF.

This clone came up a few times. This sequence joins TRBV6-5 and TRBJ2-3, with TRBD1 as a possible D gene (6 bases). Trimming removed 5 bases from V and 3 bases from J, with 15 bases in between. CDR1 is MNHEY and CDR2 is SVGAGI in the germline V gene. This CDR3 spans 15 amino acids. In DNA, the CDR3 is TGTGCCAGCAGTCCACGAAACAGGGCTACAGATACGCAGTATTTT. Its translation is CASSPRNRATDTQYF.

This clone was observed a handful of times. The chain links TRBV14 to TRBJ1-2; 8 bases agree with TRBD1. The J segment lost 5 bases and the V segment lost 5 bases, leaving 4 bases of the junction unmatched. This CDR3 comprises 13 residues. Looked up from germline, CDR1 is SGHDN and CDR2 is FVKESK. The CDR3 region has the DNA TGTGCCAGCAGCGTGGACAGGGCGTATGGCTACACCTTC. Translated, it gives CASSVDRAYGYTF.

This sequence joins TRBV30 and TRBJ1-5; 9 bases match TRBD1. Trimming removed 3 bases from V and 7 bases from J; junction bases left unmatched: 7. In germline, CDR1 is GTSNPN, CDR2 SVGIG (reference sequence). This CDR3 contains 14 residues. This chain's CDR3 is CAWSATGGWQPQHF. The CDR3 nucleotides are TGTGCCTGGAGCGCAACAGGGGGCTGGCAGCCCCAGCATTTT.

This chain joins TRBV7-8 and TRBJ2-3, with 8 nucleotides matching TRBD2. CDR1 SGHVS and CDR2 FQNEAQ come from the germline V gene. This CDR3 has 14 amino acids. V shed 8 bases, J shed 3 bases, and the junction held 7 bases outside the gene matches. The DNA for the CDR3 is TGTGCCAGCGGGACTAGGGGAGTGACAGATACGCAGTATTTT. Translating gives CASGTRGVTDTQYF.

The rearrangement links TRBV6-1 to TRBJ2-5, with D possibly being TRBD1 (6 bases). Germline CDR1 MNHNS, CDR2 SASEGT. The V gene lost 8 bases and the J gene lost 4 bases, with 17 bases spanning the gap. The CDR3 totals 14 residues. The CDR3 region has the DNA TGTGCCAGCCGCCTAAAGCAGGGGCCAGAGACCCAGTACTTC. Encoded protein: CASRLKQGPETQYF.

The J gene is TRBJ1-1, the V gene TRBV2, with D possibly matching TRBD1 (5 bases). V lost 8 bases to trimming and J lost 1 base, with 20 bases between them. The CDR3 totals 16 residues. The germline V gene encodes CDR1 SNHLY and CDR2 FYNNEI. In DNA form, the CDR3 reads TGTGCCAGCGAGACCGCCGCGGACACCCCGAACACTGAAGCTTTCTTT. As protein: CASETAADTPNTEAFF.

This clone has only a few counts. The chain employs TRBV11-2 and TRBJ1-3; D is ambiguous. This CDR3 is 15 amino acids long. Trimming shortened V by 4 bases and J by 1 base, and 11 bases separated the two germline ends. CDR1 and CDR2 (germline): SGHAT, FQNNGV. The CDR3 coding sequence is TGTGCCAGCAGCTCCAGTCCGGGTTCTGGAAACACCATATATTTT. Its protein is CASSSSPGSGNTIYF.

The chain couples TRBV7-9 to TRBJ1-6; 9 bases fit TRBD1. With 4 bases clipped from V and 9 bases from J, the junction kept 7 bases outside the gene matches. The CDR3 runs to 15 residues. Germline loops: CDR1 SEHNR, CDR2 FQNEAQ (reference sequence). The CDR3 sequence: CASSSPGQGISPLHF. The DNA for the CDR3 is TGTGCCAGCAGCTCGCCGGGACAGGGTATTTCACCCCTCCACTTT.

The gene calls are TRBV2 and TRBJ1-4; no firm D call. Trimming stripped 6 bases from V and 8 bases from J, with 16 bases between. This CDR3 is 14 amino acids long. CDR1 and CDR2 from the germline V gene are SNHLY and FYNNEI. CDR3 DNA: TGTGCCAGCAGCCCGGACTCTATTCGGGAAAAACTGTTTTTT. The encoded protein is CASSPDSIREKLFF. Looking up the rest from reference TRBV2 and TRBJ1-4 gives the full variable domain: EPEVTQTPSHQVTQMGQEVILRCVPISNHLYFYWYRQILGQKVEFLVSFYNNEISEKSEIFDDQFSVERPDGSNFTLKIRSTKLEDSAMYFCASSPDSIREKLFFGSGTQLSVL.

Note on this clone: Other DNA variants within this sample encode the same CDR3. The chain has TRBV6-5 and TRBJ1-2; TRBD1 matches 7 bases. This CDR3 is built from 11 residues. Trimming took 5 bases from V and 8 from J; bases not matched to a gene: 2. Germline V lookup: CDR1 MNHEY, CDR2 SVGAGI. The CDR3 sequence: CASSTGVGYTF. CDR3 DNA: TGTGCCAGCAGTACAGGGGTCGGCTACACCTTC.

The V and J genes are TRBV12-5 and TRBJ2-1; the match to TRBD1 covers 10 bases. CDR3 size: 16 residues. Germline values: CDR1 LGHNT, CDR2 FRNRAP. V dropped 2 bases and J dropped 5; count of bases not matched to a gene: 6. CDR3 sequence (DNA): TGTGCTAGTGGTTTGATCACGGGACAGGGGAACAATGAGCAGTTCTTC. Translated, it gives CASGLITGQGNNEQFF.

Only one count was recorded for this clone. J is TRBJ2-5 and V is TRBV11-3; maybe TRBD1 (5 bases). Germline loops: CDR1 SGHNT, CDR2 YENEEA. The CDR3 consists of 13 residues. V dropped 3 bases and J dropped 5 bases, with 10 bases sitting between them. The CDR3 reads CASSFKKGETQYF. The CDR3 DNA reads as TGTGCCAGCAGCTTCAAGAAGGGGGAGACCCAGTACTTC.

V and J are TRBV7-2 and TRBJ1-1, with D possibly matching TRBD1 (5 bases). CDR3 length equals 14 residues. The V end was cut by 2 bases, the J end by 1 base, with 8 bases between. Looked up from germline, CDR1 is SGHTA and CDR2 is FQGNSA. The chain's CDR3 is CASSLLGGNTEAFF. The CDR3 DNA sequence: TGTGCCAGCAGCTTATTGGGGGGGAACACTGAAGCTTTCTTT. Full variable domain (remainder filled in from reference TRBV7-2 and TRBJ1-1): GAGVSQSPSNKVTEKGKDVELRCDPISGHTALYWYRQSLGQGLEFLIYFQGNSAPDKSGLPSDRFSAERTGGSVSTLTIQRTQQEDSAVYLCASSLLGGNTEAFFGQGTRLTVV.

The rearrangement links TRBV5-4 to TRBJ1-1, with D perhaps matching TRBD1 (5 bases). The CDR3 has 14 amino acids. CDR1 is SGHNT and CDR2 is YYREEE in the germline V gene (reference sequence). V dropped 5 bases and J dropped 0 bases, with 11 bases sitting between them. CDR3 nucleotide sequence: TGTGCCAGCAGTCGAGACAGTGTGAACACTGAAGCTTTCTTT. This encodes CASSRDSVNTEAFF.

V gene TRBV15 combines with J gene TRBJ1-6; the match to TRBD1 covers 8 bases. Germline-derived CDR1 and CDR2 are LNHNV and YYDKDF (reference sequence). The V and J ends lost 4 bases and 0 bases, in that order; junction bases with no gene match: 5. This CDR3 is built from 17 residues. In nucleotides, the CDR3 is TGTGCCACCAGCACCCTCGACAGGGGCTCCTATAATTCACCCCTCCACTTT. Protein product: CATSTLDRGSYNSPLHF.

The genes are TRBV27 and TRBJ1-6; 7 bases map to TRBD1. V lost 5 bases and J lost 7; bases outside the gene matches: 8. In germline, CDR1 is MNHEY, CDR2 SMNVEV (reference sequence). There are 15 residues in the CDR3. The CDR3 DNA reads as TGTGCCAGCAGTGAAGGGACAGCGTGGAATTCACCCCTCCACTTT. Amino acids: CASSEGTAWNSPLHF.

The chain is built from TRBV27 and TRBJ1-6; 7 bases are shared with TRBD1. After removal of 2 bases from V and 6 bases from J, the junction contained 4 bases not matched to a gene. This CDR3 region has 15 residues. Germline loops: CDR1 MNHEY, CDR2 SMNVEV (reference sequence). In DNA, the CDR3 is TGTGCCAGCAGTTTAAAATGGGACAGTAATTCACCCCTCCACTTT. It encodes CASSLKWDSNSPLHF.

The chain combines TRBV10-2 with TRBJ1-1; D possibly corresponds to TRBD1 (5 bases). Trimming cost V 6 bases and J 3 bases, with 8 bases left between them. Germline V gene sequence: CDR1 WSHSY, CDR2 SAAADI. The CDR3 runs to 12 residues. The chain's CDR3 is CASSLTDTEAFF. Here the CDR3 DNA reads TGCGCCAGCAGCTTGACAGACACTGAAGCTTTCTTT.

The chain recombines TRBV5-1 with TRBJ2-3, with 7 bases matching TRBD2. CDR3 length: 16 amino acids. V trimming: 3 bases; J trimming: 3 bases; junction bases outside the gene matches: 10. The germline CDR1 and CDR2 sequences are SGHRS and YFSETQ. CDR3 protein: CASSSGLVFKTDTQYF. For the CDR3, the DNA is TGCGCCAGCAGCTCTGGACTAGTATTTAAAACAGATACGCAGTATTTT. Combining the CDR3 with reference TRBV5-1 and TRBJ2-3 gives the whole variable domain KAGVTQTPRYLIKTRGQQVTLSCSPISGHRSVSWYQQTPGQGLQFLFEYFSETQRNKGNFPGRFSGRQFSNSRSEMNVSTLELGDSALYLCASSSGLVFKTDTQYFGPGTRLTVL.

J is TRBJ2-2 and V is TRBV4-3; 7 bases map to TRBD1. The trim removed 1 base at V and 5 bases at J, leaving 7 bases unmatched. Germline-derived CDR1 and CDR2 are LGHNA and YSLEER. The CDR3 sequence is 16 residues long. The CDR3 coding sequence is TGCGCCAGCAGCCAAGCGACAGGGTCAGAGACCGGGGAGCTGTTTTTT. Amino acids: CASSQATGSETGELFF.

This chain uses TRBV7-9 with TRBJ2-1, with D hard to call. V lost 6 bases, J lost 5 bases, and 8 bases lay in between. Germline V gene data show CDR1 as SEHNR and CDR2 as FQNEAQ (reference sequence). The CDR3 extends over 12 amino acids. The CDR3 loop is CASRLQNNEQFF. CDR3 nucleotides: TGTGCCAGCAGATTACAAAACAATGAGCAGTTCTTC.

The chain employs TRBV6-4 and TRBJ2-3; 10 positions agree with TRBD2. V lost 3 bases and J lost 4; bases outside the gene matches: 4. Per the germline V gene, CDR1 is MRHNA and CDR2 is SNTAGT. The CDR3 has 15 residues. CDR3 residues: CASSEERGGPDTQYF. CDR3 nucleotides: TGTGCCAGCAGTGAGGAGCGGGGGGGCCCAGATACGCAGTATTTT.

V usage is TRBV11-2 and J usage is TRBJ2-5; unclear D gene. CDR1 SGHAT and CDR2 FQNNGV come from the germline V gene. The CDR3 is made up of 13 amino acids. Between the trimmed V and J ends, which lost 3 bases and 5 bases, there was a span of 10 bases. This CDR3 is CASSFSLRETQYF. The DNA of the CDR3 is TGTGCCAGCAGCTTTAGCCTTAGGGAGACCCAGTACTTC.

This rearrangement joins TRBV6-5 to TRBJ1-2; TRBD1 matches at 12 bases. Germline CDR1 MNHEY, CDR2 SVGAGI. Trimming cost V 5 bases and J 7 bases; bases outside gene matches: 8. The CDR3 runs to 15 residues. In DNA, the CDR3 is TGTGCCAGCAGTAGTTCGGGACAGGGGGCGCCTGGCTACACCTTC. This codes for CASSSSGQGAPGYTF.